This T cell receptor beta chain was identified in a study of follicular helper T cells after annual influenza vaccination. Time point indicated: 2015-2016 season, 7 days after influenza vaccination. Sorted cTfh were non-naive CD4+CXCR5+PD-1+, either ICOS+CD38+ or ICOS-CD38-. Germline V CDR1 and CDR2: SGHNT, YENEEA. The CDR3 is made up of 14 amino acids. V was cut by 5 bases and J by 3 bases, with 14 bases left in between. The table came from immunoSEQ multiplex PCR; TCRdb's copy has only in-frame clones and leaves some out. The table lists over a thousand clones, about four fifths of them singletons. The receptor was derived from an adult who received the influenza vaccine. The specimen was CXCR5+ CD38+ circulating T follicular helper cells from blood, collected 7 days after influenza vaccination. Subset in this sample: circulating Tfh, non-naive CD4+CXCR5+PD-1+ (ICOS+CD38+ or ICOS-CD38-). The rearrangement joins TRBV11-3 to TRBJ2-7; D possibly corresponds to TRBD2 (5 bases). The CDR3: CASSPSEGSYEQYF. The DNA of the CDR3 is TGTGCCAGCAGCCCCAGCGAGGGCAGCTACGAGCAGTACTTC.